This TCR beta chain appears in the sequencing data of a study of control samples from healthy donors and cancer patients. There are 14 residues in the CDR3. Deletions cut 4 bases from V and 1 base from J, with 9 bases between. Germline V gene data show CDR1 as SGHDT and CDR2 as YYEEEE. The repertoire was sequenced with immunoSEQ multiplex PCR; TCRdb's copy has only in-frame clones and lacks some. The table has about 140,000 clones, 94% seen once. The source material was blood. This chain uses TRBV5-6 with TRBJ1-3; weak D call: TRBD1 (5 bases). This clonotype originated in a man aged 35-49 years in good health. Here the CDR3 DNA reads TGTGCCAGCAGCCGGGGGGGATCTGGAAACACCATATATTTT. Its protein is CASSRGGSGNTIYF.